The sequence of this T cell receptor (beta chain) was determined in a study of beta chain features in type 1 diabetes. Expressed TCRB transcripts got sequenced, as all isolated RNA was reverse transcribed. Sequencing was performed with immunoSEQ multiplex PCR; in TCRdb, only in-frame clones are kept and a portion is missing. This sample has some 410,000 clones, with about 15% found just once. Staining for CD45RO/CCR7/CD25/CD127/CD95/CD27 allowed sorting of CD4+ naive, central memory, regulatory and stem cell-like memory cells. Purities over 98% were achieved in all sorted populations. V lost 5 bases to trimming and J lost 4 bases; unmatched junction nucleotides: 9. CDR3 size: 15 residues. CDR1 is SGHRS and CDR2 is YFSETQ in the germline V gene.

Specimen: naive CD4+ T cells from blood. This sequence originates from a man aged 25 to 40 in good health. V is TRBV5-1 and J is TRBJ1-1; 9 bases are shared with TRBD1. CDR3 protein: CASSRRDRAVTEAFF. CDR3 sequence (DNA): TGCGCCAGCAGTCGCCGGGACAGGGCCGTCACTGAAGCTTTCTTT.